This section outlines one T cell receptor beta chain sequence together with its context. The antigen remains unidentified. TCRdb's table, derived via immunoSEQ multiplex PCR, lists solely in-frame clones and lacks some. The repertoire includes about 40,000 clones, just under 80% of them detected once, and 20% to 30% sits in the top ten. These data are taken from a study of radiotherapy plus CTLA-4 blockade in lung cancer. Turning to the study itself: Objective responses occurred in around 18% of patients; around 30% had disease control. General study results and limits: In blood, TCR clones derived from the tumor expanded after radiotherapy plus ipilimumab. Among reported predictors of response, early blood T cell clone dynamics with interferon-beta performed best.

V lost 7 bases, J lost 2 bases, and 15 bases stayed unmatched. The CDR3 length is 17 residues. Germline CDR1 is LNHDA and CDR2 is SQIVND (reference sequence). The source is a human donor with non-small cell lung cancer that progressed on radiotherapy plus ipilimumab. Sequences were derived from peripheral blood, sampled from a patient treated with radiotherapy plus ipilimumab. The rearrangement joins TRBV19 to TRBJ2-7; 9 nucleotides line up with TRBD2. The CDR3 nucleotides read TGTGCCAGTACGAGCGGGGGGTCCCCCGAGAATACCTACGAGCAGTACTTC. Its protein is CASTSGGSPENTYEQYF.